The clone carrying this T cell receptor beta chain was seen many times. Its antigen is not known. This record comes from a study of T cells in Graves' hyperthyroidism and ophthalmopathy. The investigators amplified TCR beta CDR3 regions from RNA transcripts. The primer set for the first-round RT-PCR of the TCR CDR3 was HTBI. Each CDR3 protein is one row after TCRdb ran MiXCR on the multiplex PCR reads. The sample lists around 300,000 distinct CDR3 sequences, 10% to 15% occurring once. General study results and limits: Also found in blood were most expanded thyroid clonotypes above 0.001. A model built on 13 V-J features separated ophthalmopathy from stable hyperthyroidism.

The study collected blood at first hyperthyroidism diagnosis, before any ophthalmopathy symptoms arose. Cells are PBMCs isolated from roughly 9.3 ml of fresh blood. The germline V gene encodes CDR1 DFQATT and CDR2 SNEGSKA (reference sequence). J gave up 3 bases and V 0 bases, and 10 bases lay outside the gene matches. The CDR3 has 17 residues. The chain employs TRBV20-1 and TRBJ2-1; the match to TRBD2 covers 8 bases. Sequencing used blood. The receptor was isolated from a young woman with Graves' hyperthyroidism that later progressed to Graves' ophthalmopathy. The CDR3 here is CSARDFSSGFHYNEQFF. CDR3 sequence (DNA): TGCAGTGCTAGAGATTTTTCTAGCGGGTTTCACTACAATGAGCAGTTCTTC.